This paragraph reports one T cell receptor beta chain. Its antigen is still unknown. The junction and the germline gene differ at one end; a read error may be behind it. The sample originates from a study of tumor and adjacent non-tumor tissue in lung cancer (dated by TCRdb to between 2018 and 2020). Some background on the complete study: Of the cohort, eleven to twelve patients had adenocarcinoma, 2 had squamous cell carcinoma and 1 had small cell lung cancer. The 15 enrolled patients, of whom some ten were men and 5 were women, were aged about 30 to 80 years and were diagnosed with TNM stage I to III disease. Sequencing generated a total of 125,075,908 productive TCRbeta reads, averaging roughly 3.9 million reads per sample. Using bulk TCRbeta repertoires from around 14 lung cancer patients, the study set lung tumor tissue side by side with matched distant non-tumor lung tissue. TCRbeta CDR3 sequencing was performed on a few dozen paired specimens, with one tumor sample and one normal lung sample collected per patient.

The CDR3, cysteine through phenylalanine, is 14 amino acids long. The DNA shown is the 42-base CDR3, in frame from base 1. CDR1 SGHAT and CDR2 FQNNGV were looked up in the germline V gene. General conclusions and limits of the study: With only around 15 patients in the cohort, the authors noted that larger samples and more detailed clinical data are needed. Because peripheral blood was not sequenced, blood TCRbeta repertoires in the lung cancer patients of the study were not examined. Neither the sequencing platform nor unique molecular identifiers are mentioned in the methods. The top 100 clones accounted for a significantly larger cumulative portion of the repertoire in normal lung than in tumor tissue. Tumor tissue showed significantly greater TCR diversity (inverse Simpson) than normal lung tissue (about 410 vs 180, P = 0.0075, Mann-Whitney U test). TCR diversity was significantly higher in younger patients, and higher tumor TCR diversity was associated with shorter overall and disease-free survival.

RNA was isolated from bulk, unsorted tissue, and RNA quality was assessed with a NanoDrop ND-1000 and an Agilent 2100. Donors were newly diagnosed lung cancer patients admitted for thoracic surgery in China between August and November 2014, without prior chemotherapy. Patients who had received previous radiotherapy or chemotherapy, or who had another concurrent cancer, were excluded from the study. Pieces of surgical tissue measuring about 1-2.2 cm3 were kept in RNAlater solution and stored at -80 degrees C until use. Libraries were constructed by multiplex PCR. TCRdb shows the sequencer as Illumina HiSeq 2500. TCRbeta libraries were constructed through three rounds of nested PCR with primers (Table S4) according to protocols modified from ARM-PCR. Before sequencing, PCR products of 200-500 bp were cut from the gel and purified using the QIAquick gel extraction kit. The authors' pipeline ran thus. Trimmomatic was used to clean the reads, FLASH merged the cleaned reads into complete CDR3 sequences, and MiTCR assigned the sequences to V(D)J germline segments. VDJtools was used to compute clonal diversity as the inverse Simpson's index. In-frame sequences without a premature stop codon were defined as productive reads. TCRdb reprocessed the public reads (quality trimming at Q25 with fastp, clone calling with MiXCR) and kept in-frame beta chains. Rows are combined by CDR3 protein, so each entry shows the most common genes and DNA. The V and J calls and clone size are TCRdb's, not the authors'. The sample table contains around 99,000 distinct CDR3 sequences; only one count was recorded for more than 60% of them. Of the sample, under 45% is held by the ten largest clones.

The TCR originated in a woman aged 60-70 years with non-small cell lung cancer. The rearrangement joined TRBV11-2 to TRBJ2-7, with the D call perhaps TRBD1 or TRBD2, each one matching 5 bases. Sequencing was done on a sample of lung tumor tissue. At the DNA level, the sequence is TGTGCCAGCAGTTGGGACCGCAGAAGATACGAGCAGTGCTTC. This is translated as CASSWDRRRYEQCF. With the rest looked up from the reference TRBV11-2 and TRBJ2-7 genes rather than sequenced, the full variable domain is EAGVAQSPRYKIIEKRQSVAFWCNPISGHATLYWYQQILGQGPKLLIQFQNNGVVDDSQLPKDRFSAERLKGVDSTLKIQPAKLEDSAVYLCASSWDRRRYEQCFGPGTRLTVT.